This T cell receptor (beta chain) was observed in a study of blood T cells in healthy people across ages. General observations from the study: The study regarded diversity estimates from one million T cells as underestimates.

Remarks on this clonotype: Its matching antigen is unknown.

Isolation recovered at least 6 million PBMCs from every sample. A second PCR of 7 to 11 cycles used a sample-barcoded 5' primer and a J-beta primer mix. TCRdb recomputed calls from the 5' RACE reads with MiXCR, one row per CDR3 protein. The data contain some 1.5 million distinct CDR3 sequences, approximately 28% of them singletons. V was pared by 4 bases and J by 4 bases, with 5 bases of the junction left unmatched. The CDR3 covers 14 residues. Germline V gene data show CDR1 as SGHTA and CDR2 as FQGNSA. The TCR originated in a woman aged 25 to 45 in good health. The V gene is TRBV7-2, the J gene TRBJ2-3; 7 bases are a match to TRBD2. Sample: blood. CDR3 coding DNA: TGTGCCAGCAGCTCTGGACTAGTGGCAGATACGCAGTATTTT. Amino acids: CASSSGLVADTQYF. Using reference TRBV7-2 and TRBJ2-3 for the parts outside the CDR3, the full variable domain is GAGVSQSPSNKVTEKGKDVELRCDPISGHTALYWYRQSLGQGLEFLIYFQGNSAPDKSGLPSDRFSAERTGGSVSTLTIQRTQQEDSAVYLCASSSGLVADTQYFGPGTRLTVL.